The clone carrying this T cell receptor (beta chain) appeared a few times. This entry is derived from a study of T cells in tumors after PD-1 blockade. The method was immunoSEQ multiplex PCR; TCRdb's version includes in-frame clones alone and lacks a portion of them. The sample lists approximately 47,000 clones, approximately 80% occurring once. The CDR3 covers 12 residues. The V end lost 5 bases, the J end lost 7 bases, and 9 bases lay between the germline ends. CDR1 is MNHEY, CDR2 SVGAGI, per germline. The sequence came from a human donor with advanced basal cell or squamous cell carcinoma (not recorded which). This rearrangement joins TRBV6-5 to TRBJ1-5, with a possible D match to TRBD1 (6 bases). Sequenced material: PBMCs, taken before anti-PD-1 therapy. The CDR3 region has the DNA TGTGCCAGCAGTACAGGGTTCCAGCCCCAGCATTTT. Protein sequence: CASSTGFQPQHF.